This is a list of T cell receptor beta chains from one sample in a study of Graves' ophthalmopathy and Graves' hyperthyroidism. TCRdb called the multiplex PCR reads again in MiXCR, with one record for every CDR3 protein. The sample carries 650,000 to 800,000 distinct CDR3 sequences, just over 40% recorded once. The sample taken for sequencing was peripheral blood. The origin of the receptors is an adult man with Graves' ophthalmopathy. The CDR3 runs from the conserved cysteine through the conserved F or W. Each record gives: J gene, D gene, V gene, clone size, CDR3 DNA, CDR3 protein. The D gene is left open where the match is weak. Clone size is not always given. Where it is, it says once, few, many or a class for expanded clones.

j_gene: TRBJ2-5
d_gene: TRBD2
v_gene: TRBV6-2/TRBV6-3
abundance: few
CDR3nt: TGTGCCAGCAGTGGAGCGGGGGCTGAGGAGACCCAGTACTTC
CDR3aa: CASSGAGAEETQYF

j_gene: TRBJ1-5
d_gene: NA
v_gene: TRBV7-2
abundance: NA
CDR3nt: TGTGCCAGCAGCCCAGCTCGGGGGGCGGAGACCCAGCATTTT
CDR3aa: CASSPARGAETQHF

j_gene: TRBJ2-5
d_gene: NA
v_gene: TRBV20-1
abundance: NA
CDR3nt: TGCAGTGCTACAAGGGAAAAGACCCAGTACTTC
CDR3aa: CSATREKTQYF

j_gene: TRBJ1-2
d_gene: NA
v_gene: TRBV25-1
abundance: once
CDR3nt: TGTGCCAGCAGTGAACAGGGTGTCTATGGCTACACCTTC
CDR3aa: CASSEQGVYGYTF

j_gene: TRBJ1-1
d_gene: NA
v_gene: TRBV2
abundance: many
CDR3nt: TGTGCCAGCAGTGAAGCAGGGAGTCGAGTGGATGCTGAAGCTTTCTTT
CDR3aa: CASSEAGSRVDAEAFF

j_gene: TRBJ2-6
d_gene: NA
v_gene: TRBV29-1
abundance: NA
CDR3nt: TGCAGCGTTATTAGGGACTACGTCCTGACTTTC
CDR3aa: CSVIRDYVLTF

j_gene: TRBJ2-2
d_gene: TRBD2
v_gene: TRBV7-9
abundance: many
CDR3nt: TGTGCCAGCAGCCCCGGACTAGCTGAGAACACCGGGGAGCTGTTTTTT
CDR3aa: CASSPGLAENTGELFF

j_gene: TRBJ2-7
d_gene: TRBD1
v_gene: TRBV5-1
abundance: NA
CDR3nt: TGCGCCAGCAGCACGACGGGACAGAGCTACGAGCAGTACTTC
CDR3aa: CASSTTGQSYEQYF

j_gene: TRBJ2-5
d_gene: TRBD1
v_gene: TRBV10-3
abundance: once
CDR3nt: TGTGCCATCAGTCACGGACAGGGGGCAAAACTCCAAGAGACCCAGTACTTC
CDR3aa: CAISHGQGAKLQETQYF

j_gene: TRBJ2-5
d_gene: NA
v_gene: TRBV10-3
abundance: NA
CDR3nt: TGTGCCATCCGAAACGCGGGGCCTCAAGAGACCCAGTACTTC
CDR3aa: CAIRNAGPQETQYF

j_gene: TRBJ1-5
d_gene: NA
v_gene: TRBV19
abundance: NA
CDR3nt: TGTGCCAGTAAGGTCCAGCGGGGGGGCCGCGAGCATTTT
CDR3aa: CASKVQRGGREHF

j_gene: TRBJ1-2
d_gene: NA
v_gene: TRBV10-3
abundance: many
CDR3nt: TGTGCCATCAGTGACGGGAACTATGGCTACACCTTC
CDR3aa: CAISDGNYGYTF

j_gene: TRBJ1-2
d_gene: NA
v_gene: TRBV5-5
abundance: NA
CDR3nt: TGTGCCAGCAGCTTGAGTGTGTGGGGGTCCTATGGCTACACCTTC
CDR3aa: CASSLSVWGSYGYTF

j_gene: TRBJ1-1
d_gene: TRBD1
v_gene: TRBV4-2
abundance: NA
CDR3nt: TGTGCCAGCAGCCAAGATTGGACAGGGGGCGTCGGAGGGAACACTGAAGCTTTCTTT
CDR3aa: CASSQDWTGGVGGNTEAFF